In its sample, the clone carrying this TCR beta chain was seen many times. This entry comes from a study of T cells in Graves' hyperthyroidism and ophthalmopathy. Amplification of TCR beta CDR3 regions was performed using RNA transcripts as template. Primed by the HTBI set, a first-round RT-PCR was run on the TCR CDR3. TCRdb passed the multiplex PCR reads through MiXCR, listing each CDR3 protein once. Altogether about 620,000 distinct CDR3 sequences are present, 16% being singletons, with the ten largest covering around 4%. Hyperthyroidism patients were newly diagnosed, had disease duration under 2 months, and were aged 18 to 65 years. Specimen: blood. This sequence originates from a woman under 40 with Graves' hyperthyroidism.

CDR3 sequence: CASSGHLSGNTIYF. The CDR3 DNA reads TGTGCCAGCAGTGGACATCTCTCTGGAAACACCATATATTTT. The chain employs TRBV2 and TRBJ1-3, with D hard to call. The V gene lost 4 bases and the J gene lost 0 bases, with 7 bases spanning the gap. CDR1 is SNHLY and CDR2 is FYNNEI in the germline V gene. The CDR3 is 14 residues long.